This is a list of T cell receptor beta chains from one sample in a study of T cell responses to AZD1222 COVID-19 vaccine. Clones were read by immunoSEQ multiplex PCR, and TCRdb kept only the in-frame ones, dropping some. The sample lists about 130,000 clones, about 85% occurring once. The sample consisted of peripheral blood, taken 28 days after the second AZD1222 dose. All receptors derive from an adult who received the AZD1222 COVID-19 vaccine. Each CDR3 is given with its conserved first and last residue. D genes are given only for firm matches. Size is omitted from some rows. Given values are once, few, many or a class for expanded clones.

clone_size,j_call,d_call,v_call,cdr3_nt,cdr3_aa
.,TRBJ2-1,.,TRBV7-8,TGTGCCAGCAGCTTAGCCCAACGGGAGAGCAATGAGCAGTTCTTC,CASSLAQRESNEQFF
.,TRBJ1-2,.,TRBV7-2,TGTGCCAGCAGCCCAGGGAGACAGGAGCAGGGCTACACCTTC,CASSPGRQEQGYTF
.,TRBJ1-2,.,TRBV6-6,TGTGCCAGCAGTTCAGCCCAAGGAGACTATGGCTACACCTTC,CASSSAQGDYGYTF
.,TRBJ2-3,.,TRBV6-5,TGTGCCAGCAGTACCTTGGGGGCGAGCACAGATACGCAGTATTTT,CASSTLGASTDTQYF
.,TRBJ2-7,.,TRBV15,TGTGCCACCAGCCCGGGCGGCCGGGGGCCCTACGAGCAGTACTTC,CATSPGGRGPYEQYF
.,TRBJ2-5,.,TRBV6-2/TRBV6-3,TGTGCCAGCAGTTATCCGGGGTTGGAGACCCAGTACTTC,CASSYPGLETQYF
.,TRBJ2-7,TRBD1,TRBV7-8,TGTGCCAGCAGCCGGGACAGGGGTTACGAGCAGTACTTC,CASSRDRGYEQYF
.,TRBJ1-2,.,TRBV5-1,TGCGCCAGCAGCTCCGGGACAAACTATGGCTACACCTTC,CASSSGTNYGYTF
.,TRBJ1-5,.,TRBV5-6,TGTGCCAGCAGCTTTTTGGGGGCCGGCAATCAGCCCCAGCATTTT,CASSFLGAGNQPQHF
few,TRBJ2-7,.,TRBV28,TGTGCCAGCAGCCCCGAATCTCGGGGGTCCTACGAGCAGTACTTC,CASSPESRGSYEQYF
.,TRBJ1-5,TRBD1,TRBV18,TGTGCCAGCTCACCACCGAGTCAGGGGGCGCGTGACCAGCCCCAGCATTTT,CASSPPSQGARDQPQHF
.,TRBJ2-5,.,TRBV7-2,TGTGCCAGCAGCTTAGCAGGGAGGGAGACCCAGTACTTC,CASSLAGRETQYF
.,TRBJ1-1,.,TRBV6-6,TGTGCCAGCAGTCCTCCGGGCACGATACGAAGGGGACTCCTTGGAGCTTTCTTT,CASSPPGTIRRGLLGAFF
.,TRBJ1-1,.,TRBV18,TGTGCCAGCTCACCACGTCGAGGGGATGGGAACACTGAAGCTTTCTTT,CASSPRRGDGNTEAFF
.,TRBJ1-5,.,TRBV7-9,TGTGCCAGCAGCCCAGGAGGGGCCACAGGCAATCAGCCCCAGCATTTT,CASSPGGATGNQPQHF
.,TRBJ2-5,.,TRBV7-2,TGTGCCAGCAGCGCGCGGGACGGCCAAGAGACCCAGTACTTC,CASSARDGQETQYF
.,TRBJ2-3,TRBD2,TRBV7-6,TGTGCCAGCAGCACTAGCGGGGGGATTACTAGCACAGATACGCAGTATTTT,CASSTSGGITSTDTQYF
few,TRBJ2-2,.,TRBV5-1,TGCGCCAGCAGCTCAGACACCGACACCGGGGAGCTGTTTTTT,CASSSDTDTGELFF
.,TRBJ1-5,.,TRBV7-2,TGTGCCAGCAGTTTCGCGAGCGGACTCAATCAGCCCCAGCATTTT,CASSFASGLNQPQHF
.,TRBJ1-5,.,TRBV7-2,TGTGCCAGCAGCTTAGGCGGGAAAAGCAATCAGCCCCAGCATTTT,CASSLGGKSNQPQHF
.,TRBJ2-5,.,TRBV20-1,TGCAGTGCGTTACGGGGAGAGACCCAGTACTTC,CSALRGETQYF
.,TRBJ1-4,TRBD1,TRBV25-1,TGTGCCAGCAGTGAAGTCGGGACAGGCGCCGAAAAACTGTTTTTT,CASSEVGTGAEKLFF
.,TRBJ1-5,.,TRBV6-6,TGTGCCAGCAGTGGAGGAAGCAATCAGCCCCAGCATTTT,CASSGGSNQPQHF
.,TRBJ1-5,.,TRBV18,TGTGCCAGCTCACTAGAGTGGATGAGCAATCAGCCCCAGCATTTT,CASSLEWMSNQPQHF
.,TRBJ1-4,.,TRBV15,TGTGCCACCAGCAGAGTTTCAGGGTTAAATGAAAAACTGTTTTTT,CATSRVSGLNEKLFF
.,TRBJ1-2,TRBD1,TRBV29-1,TGCAGCTGCCGGGACAGGGGTCTCGGCTACACCTTC,CSCRDRGLGYTF
.,TRBJ1-4,.,TRBV7-6,TGTGCCAGCAGCGCGCAGGGGTCGACTAATGAAAAACTGTTTTTT,CASSAQGSTNEKLFF
.,TRBJ2-1,.,TRBV6-5,TGTGCCAGCCGGAGAGGGGGACGAACTGAGCAGTTCTTC,CASRRGGRTEQFF
.,TRBJ1-6,.,TRBV5-4,TGTGCCAGCAGCTTGCTTCAGAATAATTCACCCCTCCACTTT,CASSLLQNNSPLHF
.,TRBJ2-2,.,TRBV15,TGTGCCACCAGCAGAGAGGGGTTAAACACCGGGGAGCTGTTTTTT,CATSREGLNTGELFF
.,TRBJ2-7,.,TRBV29-1,TGCAGCGTTGATGGTTCTGGGGCCTACGAGCAGTACTTC,CSVDGSGAYEQYF
medium-sized,TRBJ1-5,.,TRBV6-1,TGTGCCAGCAGTGAATCCGGAAACAATCAGCCCCAGCATTTT,CASSESGNNQPQHF
.,TRBJ1-3,TRBD1,TRBV28,TGTGCCAGCAATCCGGGACAGGGATCTGGAAACACCATATATTTT,CASNPGQGSGNTIYF
.,TRBJ1-1,TRBD1,TRBV3-1/TRBV3-2,TGTGCCAGCAGAGATGGACAGGGGGCAAATACTGAAGCTTTCTTT,CASRDGQGANTEAFF
once,TRBJ2-3,TRBD1,TRBV9,TGTGCCAGCAGCGTATTGACAGGGGTGGATACGCAGTATTTT,CASSVLTGVDTQYF
once,TRBJ2-1,.,TRBV7-2,TGTGCCAGCAGCCAGCGCCCCAGGGTCAATGAGCAGTTCTTC,CASSQRPRVNEQFF
few,TRBJ1-2,TRBD1,TRBV5-4,TGTGCCAGCAGCTCGCTTACAGGGGCCACTAACTATGGCTACACCTTC,CASSSLTGATNYGYTF
.,TRBJ1-5,TRBD1,TRBV2,TGTGCCAGCAGTCTAGACAGGGATCAGCCCCAGCATTTT,CASSLDRDQPQHF
once,TRBJ2-5,TRBD1,TRBV20-1,TGCAGTGCGGACAGGGCGGGGACCCAGTACTTC,CSADRAGTQYF
once,TRBJ2-2,TRBD2,TRBV5-1,TGCGCCAGCAGCTTGTCGGGGGGATCCCTGACCGGGGAGCTGTTTTTT,CASSLSGGSLTGELFF
.,TRBJ2-2,.,TRBV2,TGTGCCAGAAAGGGGACGGGGACCCGAGCGAACACCGGGGAGCTGTTTTTT,CARKGTGTRANTGELFF
.,TRBJ1-1,.,TRBV27,TGTGCCAGCAGTTCCCGCCCGGCGGTTTTTAGTGAAGCTTTCTTT,CASSSRPAVFSEAFF
.,TRBJ1-3,.,TRBV5-1,TGCGCCAGCAGCTTGGTAGGGTCTGGAAACACCATATATTTT,CASSLVGSGNTIYF